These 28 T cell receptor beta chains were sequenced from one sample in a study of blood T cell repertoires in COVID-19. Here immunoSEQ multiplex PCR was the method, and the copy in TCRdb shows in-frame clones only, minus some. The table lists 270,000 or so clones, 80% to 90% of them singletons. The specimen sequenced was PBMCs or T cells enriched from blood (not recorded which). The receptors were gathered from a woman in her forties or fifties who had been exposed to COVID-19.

The CDR3 sequence is CASTRRDTEAFF. CDR3 coding DNA: TGTGCCAGCACCAGGAGGGACACTGAAGCTTTCTTT. This chain joins TRBV12-3 or TRBV12-4 and TRBJ1-1; D not resolved. V was trimmed by 7 bases and J by 3 bases, leaving 9 bases between them. The CDR3 extends over 12 amino acids.

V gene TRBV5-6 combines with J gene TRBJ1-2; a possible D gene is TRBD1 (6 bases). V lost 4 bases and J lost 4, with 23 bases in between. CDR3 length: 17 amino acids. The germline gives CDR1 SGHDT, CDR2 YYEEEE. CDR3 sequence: CASSPLTSGVRGYGYTF. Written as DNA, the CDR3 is TGTGCCAGCAGCCCACTAACGTCAGGGGTACGAGGCTATGGCTACACCTTC.

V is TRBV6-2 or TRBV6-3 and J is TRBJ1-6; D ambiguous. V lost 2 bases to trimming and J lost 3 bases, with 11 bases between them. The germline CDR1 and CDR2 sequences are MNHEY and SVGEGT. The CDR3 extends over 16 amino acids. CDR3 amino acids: CASSYGEIIYNSPLHF. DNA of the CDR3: TGTGCCAGCAGTTACGGGGAGATAATCTATAATTCACCCCTCCACTTT.

The CDR3 region has the DNA TGTGCCAGCTCCCAGGGGATCGAGCAGTACTTC. Translating it yields CASSQGIEQYF. The V call is TRBV27, the J call TRBJ2-7; perhaps TRBD1 as D (6 bases). V gave up 8 bases and J gave up 6 bases, with 11 bases separating them. In germline, CDR1 is MNHEY, CDR2 SMNVEV (reference sequence). CDR3 length: 11 residues.

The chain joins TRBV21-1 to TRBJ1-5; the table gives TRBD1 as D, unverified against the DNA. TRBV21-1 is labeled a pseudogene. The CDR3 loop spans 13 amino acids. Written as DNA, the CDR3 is TGTGCCAGCTTATGGGACACCTTTCAGCCCCAGCATTTT. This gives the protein CASLWDTFQPQHF.

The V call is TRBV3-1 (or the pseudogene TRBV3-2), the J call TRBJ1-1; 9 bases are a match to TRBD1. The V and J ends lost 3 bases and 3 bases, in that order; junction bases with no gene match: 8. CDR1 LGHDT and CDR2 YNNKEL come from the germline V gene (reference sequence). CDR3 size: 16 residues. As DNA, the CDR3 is TGTGCCAGCAGCCAGCGATTTGGACAGGGGTACACTGAAGCTTTCTTT. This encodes CASSQRFGQGYTEAFF.

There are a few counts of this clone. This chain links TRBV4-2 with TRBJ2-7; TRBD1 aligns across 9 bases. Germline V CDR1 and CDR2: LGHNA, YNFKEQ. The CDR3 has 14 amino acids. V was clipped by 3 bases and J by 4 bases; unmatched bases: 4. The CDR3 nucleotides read TGTGCCAGCAGCCAGCGGACAGGGGAATACGAGCAGTACTTC. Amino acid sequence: CASSQRTGEYEQYF.

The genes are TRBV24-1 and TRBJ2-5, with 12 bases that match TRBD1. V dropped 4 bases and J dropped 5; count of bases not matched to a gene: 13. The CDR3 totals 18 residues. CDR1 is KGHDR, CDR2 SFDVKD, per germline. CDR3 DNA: TGTGCCACCAGTGACCCACCGGGACAGGGGGCTTTCGAGGAGACCCAGTACTTC. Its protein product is CATSDPPGQGAFEETQYF.

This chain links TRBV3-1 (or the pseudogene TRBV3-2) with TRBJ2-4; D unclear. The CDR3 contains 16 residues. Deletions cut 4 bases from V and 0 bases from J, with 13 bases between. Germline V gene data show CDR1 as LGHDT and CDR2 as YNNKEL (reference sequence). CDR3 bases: TGTGCCAGCAGCCCACTCGTTACTCTAGCCAAAAACATTCAGTACTTC. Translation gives CASSPLVTLAKNIQYF.

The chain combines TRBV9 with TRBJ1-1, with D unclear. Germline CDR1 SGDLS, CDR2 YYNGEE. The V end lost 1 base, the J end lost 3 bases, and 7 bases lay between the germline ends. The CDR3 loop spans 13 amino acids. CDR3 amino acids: CASSVSSYTEAFF. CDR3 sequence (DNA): TGTGCCAGCAGCGTAAGTAGTTACACTGAAGCTTTCTTT.

CDR3 bases: TGTGCCAGCAGCTTAAACTTCGGGGATACGCAGTATTTT. As protein: CASSLNFGDTQYF. The chain joins TRBV7-2 to TRBJ2-3; D not certain. Between the trimmed V and J ends, which lost 2 bases and 6 bases, there was a span of 9 bases. Looked up from germline, CDR1 is SGHTA and CDR2 is FQGNSA. The CDR3 has 13 residues.

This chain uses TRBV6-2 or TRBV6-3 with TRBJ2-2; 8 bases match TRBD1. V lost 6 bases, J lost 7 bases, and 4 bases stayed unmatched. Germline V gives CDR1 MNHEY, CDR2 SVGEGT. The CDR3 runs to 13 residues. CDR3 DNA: TGTGCCAGCAGCTGGACAGGGCACGGGGAGCTGTTTTTT. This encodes CASSWTGHGELFF.

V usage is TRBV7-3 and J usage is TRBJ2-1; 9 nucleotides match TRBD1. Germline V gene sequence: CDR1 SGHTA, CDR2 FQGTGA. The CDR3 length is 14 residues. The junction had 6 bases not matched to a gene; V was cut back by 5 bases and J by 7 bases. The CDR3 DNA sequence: TGTGCCAGCAGCCCCGGACAGGGGATGAATGAGCAGTTCTTC. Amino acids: CASSPGQGMNEQFF.

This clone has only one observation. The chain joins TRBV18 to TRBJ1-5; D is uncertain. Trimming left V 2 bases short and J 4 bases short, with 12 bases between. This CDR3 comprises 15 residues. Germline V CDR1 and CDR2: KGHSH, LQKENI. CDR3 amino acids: CASSPGVRGNQPQHF. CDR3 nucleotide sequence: TGTGCCAGCTCACCAGGAGTTCGTGGTAATCAGCCCCAGCATTTT.

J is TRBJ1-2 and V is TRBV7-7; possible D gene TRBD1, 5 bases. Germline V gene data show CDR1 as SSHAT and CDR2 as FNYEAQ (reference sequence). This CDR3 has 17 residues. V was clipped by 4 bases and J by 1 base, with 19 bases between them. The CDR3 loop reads CASSSPDSLSFNYGYTF. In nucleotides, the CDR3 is TGTGCCAGCAGCTCCCCTGACAGCCTCTCTTTTAACTATGGCTACACCTTC. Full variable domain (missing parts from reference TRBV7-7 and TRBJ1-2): GAGVSQSPRYKVTKRGQDVTLRCDPISSHATLYWYQQALGQGPEFLTYFNYEAQPDKSGLPSDRFSAERPEGSISTLTIQRTEQRDSAMYRCASSSPDSLSFNYGYTFGSGTRLTVV.

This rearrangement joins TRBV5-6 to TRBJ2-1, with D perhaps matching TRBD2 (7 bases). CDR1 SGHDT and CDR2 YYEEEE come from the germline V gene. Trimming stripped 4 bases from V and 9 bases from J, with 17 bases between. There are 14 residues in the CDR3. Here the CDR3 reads CASSLTGLGGEQFF. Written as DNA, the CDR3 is TGTGCCAGCAGCCTAACCGGACTAGGGGGTGAGCAGTTCTTC.

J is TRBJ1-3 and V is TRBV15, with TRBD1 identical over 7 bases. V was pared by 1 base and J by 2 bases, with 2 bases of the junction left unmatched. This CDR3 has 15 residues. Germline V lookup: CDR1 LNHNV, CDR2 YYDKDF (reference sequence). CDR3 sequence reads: CATSRGQGAGNTIYF. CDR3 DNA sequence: TGTGCCACCAGCAGAGGACAGGGCGCTGGAAACACCATATATTTT.

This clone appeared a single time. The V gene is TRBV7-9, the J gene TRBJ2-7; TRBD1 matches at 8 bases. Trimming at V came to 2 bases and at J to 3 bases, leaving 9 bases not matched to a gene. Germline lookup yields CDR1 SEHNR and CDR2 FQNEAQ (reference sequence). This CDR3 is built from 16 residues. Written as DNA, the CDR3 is TGTGCCAGCAGCTTACTCATCGACAGGGGCCACTACGAGCAGTACTTC. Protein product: CASSLLIDRGHYEQYF.

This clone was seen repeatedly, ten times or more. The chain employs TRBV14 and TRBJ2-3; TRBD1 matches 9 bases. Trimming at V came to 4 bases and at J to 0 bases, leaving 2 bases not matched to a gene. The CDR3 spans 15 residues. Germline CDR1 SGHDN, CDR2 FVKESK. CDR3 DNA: TGTGCCAGCAGCCGGACAGGGGCTAGCACAGATACGCAGTATTTT. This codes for CASSRTGASTDTQYF. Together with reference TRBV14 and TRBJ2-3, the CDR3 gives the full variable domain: EAGVTQFPSHSVIEKGQTVTLRCDPISGHDNLYWYRRVMGKEIKFLLHFVKESKQDESGMPNNRFLAERTGGTYSTLKVQPAELEDSGVYFCASSRTGASTDTQYFGPGTRLTVL.

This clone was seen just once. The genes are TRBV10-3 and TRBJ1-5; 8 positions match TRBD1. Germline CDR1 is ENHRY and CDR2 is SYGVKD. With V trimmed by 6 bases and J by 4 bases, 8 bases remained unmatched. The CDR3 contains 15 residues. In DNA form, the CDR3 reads TGTGCCATCAGCCAAGGGGACAGGCCGAATCAGCCCCAGCATTTT. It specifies CAISQGDRPNQPQHF.

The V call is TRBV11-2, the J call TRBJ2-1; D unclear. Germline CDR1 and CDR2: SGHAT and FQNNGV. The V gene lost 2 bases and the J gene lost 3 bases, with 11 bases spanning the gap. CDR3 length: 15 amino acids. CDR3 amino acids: CASSLSPNYYNEQFF. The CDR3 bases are TGTGCCAGCAGCTTATCGCCGAACTACTACAATGAGCAGTTCTTC. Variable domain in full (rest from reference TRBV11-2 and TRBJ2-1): EAGVAQSPRYKIIEKRQSVAFWCNPISGHATLYWYQQILGQGPKLLIQFQNNGVVDDSQLPKDRFSAERLKGVDSTLKIQPAKLEDSAVYLCASSLSPNYYNEQFFGPGTRLTVL.

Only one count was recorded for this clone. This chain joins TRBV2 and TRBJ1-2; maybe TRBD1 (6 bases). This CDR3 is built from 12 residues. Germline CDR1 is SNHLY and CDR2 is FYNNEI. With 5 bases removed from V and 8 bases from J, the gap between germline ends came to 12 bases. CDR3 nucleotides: TGTGCCAGCAGTTCAGGGGTTGAAGGCTACACCTTC. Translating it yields CASSSGVEGYTF.

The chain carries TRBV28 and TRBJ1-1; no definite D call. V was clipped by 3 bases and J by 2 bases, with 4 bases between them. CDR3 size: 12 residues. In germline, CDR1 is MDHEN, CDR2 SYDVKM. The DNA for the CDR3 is TGTGCCAGCAGTTTTAGCAACACTGAAGCTTTCTTT. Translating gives CASSFSNTEAFF.

The DNA for the CDR3 is TGTGCCAGTACTATTCGTACGGGGTCCGGCCAGCCCCAGCATTTT. Translation gives CASTIRTGSGQPQHF. V gene TRBV19 combines with J gene TRBJ1-5, with no clear D. The CDR3 covers 15 residues. V shed 7 bases and J shed 7 bases, with 20 bases lying between them. The germline CDR1 and CDR2 sequences are LNHDA and SQIVND (reference sequence).

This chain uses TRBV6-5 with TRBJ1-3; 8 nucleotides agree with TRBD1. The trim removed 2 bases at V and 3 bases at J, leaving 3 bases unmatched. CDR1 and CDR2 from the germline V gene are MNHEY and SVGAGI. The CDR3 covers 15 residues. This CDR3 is CASSYVRGHGNTIYF. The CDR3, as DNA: TGTGCCAGCAGTTACGTCAGGGGGCATGGAAACACCATATATTTT.

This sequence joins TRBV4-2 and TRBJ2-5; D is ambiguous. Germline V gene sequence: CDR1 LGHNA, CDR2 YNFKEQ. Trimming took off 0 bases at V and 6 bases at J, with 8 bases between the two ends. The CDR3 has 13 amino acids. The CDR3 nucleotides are TGTGCCAGCAGCCAAGAGGGCCTGAAGACCCAGTACTTC. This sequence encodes CASSQEGLKTQYF.

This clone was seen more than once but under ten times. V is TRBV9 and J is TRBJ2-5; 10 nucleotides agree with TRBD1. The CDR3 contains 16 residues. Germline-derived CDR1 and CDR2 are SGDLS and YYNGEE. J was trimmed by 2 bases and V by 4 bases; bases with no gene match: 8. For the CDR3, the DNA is TGTGCCAGCAGCCCCCGGGACAGGGGTGGACAAGAGACCCAGTACTTC. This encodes CASSPRDRGGQETQYF.

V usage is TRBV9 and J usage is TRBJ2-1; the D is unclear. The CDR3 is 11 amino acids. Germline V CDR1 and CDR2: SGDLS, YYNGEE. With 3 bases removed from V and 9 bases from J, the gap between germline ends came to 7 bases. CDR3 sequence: CASSAHSEQFF. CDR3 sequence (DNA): TGTGCCAGCAGCGCCCATAGTGAGCAGTTCTTC.